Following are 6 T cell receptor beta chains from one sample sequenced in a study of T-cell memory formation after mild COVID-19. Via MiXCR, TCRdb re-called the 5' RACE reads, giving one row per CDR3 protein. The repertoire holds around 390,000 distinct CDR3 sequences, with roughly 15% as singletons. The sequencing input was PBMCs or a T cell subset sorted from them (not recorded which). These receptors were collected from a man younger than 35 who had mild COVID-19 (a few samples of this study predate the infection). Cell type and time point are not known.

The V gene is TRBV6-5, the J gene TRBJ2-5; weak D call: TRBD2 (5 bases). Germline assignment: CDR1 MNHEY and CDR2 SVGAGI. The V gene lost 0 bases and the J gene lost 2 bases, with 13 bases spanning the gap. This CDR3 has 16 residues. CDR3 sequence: CASSYSVLVGQETQYF. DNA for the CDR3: TGTGCCAGCAGTTACTCAGTACTAGTTGGGCAAGAGACCCAGTACTTC.

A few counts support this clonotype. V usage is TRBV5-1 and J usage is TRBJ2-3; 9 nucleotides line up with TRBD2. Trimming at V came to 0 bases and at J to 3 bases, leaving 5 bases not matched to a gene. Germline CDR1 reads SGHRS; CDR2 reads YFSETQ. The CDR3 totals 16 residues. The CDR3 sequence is CASSLEAGGGTDTQYF. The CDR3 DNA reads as TGCGCCAGCAGCTTGGAAGCGGGGGGTGGGACAGATACGCAGTATTTT. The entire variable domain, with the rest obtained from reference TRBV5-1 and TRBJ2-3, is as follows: KAGVTQTPRYLIKTRGQQVTLSCSPISGHRSVSWYQQTPGQGLQFLFEYFSETQRNKGNFPGRFSGRQFSNSRSEMNVSTLELGDSALYLCASSLEAGGGTDTQYFGPGTRLTVL.

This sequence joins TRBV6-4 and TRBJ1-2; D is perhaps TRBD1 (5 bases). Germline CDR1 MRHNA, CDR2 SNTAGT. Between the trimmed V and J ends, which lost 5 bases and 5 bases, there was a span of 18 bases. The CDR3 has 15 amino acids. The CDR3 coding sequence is TGTGCCAGCAGTCCGACGGGGCTGGGAAGTTATGGCTACACCTTC. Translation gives CASSPTGLGSYGYTF.

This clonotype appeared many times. In DNA, the CDR3 is TGTGCCAGCAGCTTTGTGGGGGCCGGGGACAATGAGCAGTTCTTC. This encodes CASSFVGAGDNEQFF. The rearrangement links TRBV7-9 to TRBJ2-1, with a weak D call TRBD1 (6 bases). The CDR3 has 15 amino acids. Germline CDR1 SEHNR, CDR2 FQNEAQ (reference sequence). V was trimmed by 3 bases and J by 5 bases, leaving 14 bases between them.

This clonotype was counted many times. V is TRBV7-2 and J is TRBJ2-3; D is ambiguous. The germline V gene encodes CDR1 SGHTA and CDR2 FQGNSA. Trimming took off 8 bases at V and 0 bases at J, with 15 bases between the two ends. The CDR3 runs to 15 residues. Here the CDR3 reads CASRPMAASTDTQYF. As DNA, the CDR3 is TGTGCCAGCCGACCTATGGCGGCTAGCACAGATACGCAGTATTTT.

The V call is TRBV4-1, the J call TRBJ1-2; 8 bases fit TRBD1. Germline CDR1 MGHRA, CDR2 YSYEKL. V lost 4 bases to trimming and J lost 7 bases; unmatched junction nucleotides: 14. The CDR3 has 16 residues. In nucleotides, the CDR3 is TGCGCCAGCAGCCGGGCACCGGGACAGGTTATAGGTGGCTACACCTTC. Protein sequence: CASSRAPGQVIGGYTF.